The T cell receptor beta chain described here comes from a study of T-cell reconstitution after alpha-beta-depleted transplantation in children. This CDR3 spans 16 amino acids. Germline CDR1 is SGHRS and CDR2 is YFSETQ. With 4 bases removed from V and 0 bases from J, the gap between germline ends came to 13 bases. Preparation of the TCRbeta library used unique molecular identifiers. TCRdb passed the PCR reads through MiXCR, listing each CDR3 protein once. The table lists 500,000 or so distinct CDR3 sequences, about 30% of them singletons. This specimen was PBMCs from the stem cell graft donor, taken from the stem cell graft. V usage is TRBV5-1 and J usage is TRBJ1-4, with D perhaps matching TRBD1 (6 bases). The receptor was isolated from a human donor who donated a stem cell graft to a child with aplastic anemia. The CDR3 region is CASSPGRQATNEKLFF. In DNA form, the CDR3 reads TGCGCCAGCAGCCCCGGGCGACAGGCAACTAATGAAAAACTGTTTTTT.